This is a list of T cell receptor beta chains from one sample in a study of cytomegalovirus exposure and HLA in healthy donors. The protocol was immunoSEQ multiplex PCR, while the TCRdb copy is restricted to in-frame clones and leaves out a portion. The data show under 200,000 clones, more than 60% seen once. The sample taken for sequencing was PBMCs. Source of these receptors: a woman in her fifties or sixties in good health and CMV-seropositive. Each CDR3 is given with its conserved first and last residue. The order of the fields is J gene, V gene, CDR3 protein.

>TRBJ2-3|TRBV5-1
CASSLAIGTDTQYF
>TRBJ1-1|TRBV5-1
CASSQTTGTNTEAFF
>TRBJ1-1|TRBV28
CASSTGNTEAFF
>TRBJ1-1|TRBV12-2
CASRLALGRSRTEAFF
>TRBJ1-2|TRBV30
CAWARTGTGEGYTF
>TRBJ2-3|TRBV5-4
CASSSRLAGSTDTQYF
>TRBJ2-4|TRBV5-1
CASSSGLRNNIQYF
>TRBJ2-1|TRBV6-5
CASSYRGGAGRGEQFF
>TRBJ1-1|TRBV29-1
CSVAPGTGRDTEAFF
>TRBJ2-1|TRBV19
CASSPFESGYNEQFF
>TRBJ2-1|TRBV29-1
CSALTGGNEQFF
>TRBJ1-4|TRBV5-5
CASSFRDRSQEKLFF
>TRBJ2-7|TRBV7-2
CASSAAPSGGAGYEQYF
>TRBJ1-2|TRBV7-8
CASSSPIRGGYTF
>TRBJ2-2|TRBV5-5
CASSLRDFDTGELFF
>TRBJ2-1|TRBV2
CASGAGRNEQFF
>TRBJ2-1|TRBV7-3
CASSFGGSGGNEQFF
>.|TRBV11-3
CASSQSSGSAYEQYF
>TRBJ2-4|TRBV10-3
CAISESALLLAKNIQYF
>TRBJ1-6|TRBV19
CASNQGSSYNSPLHF
>TRBJ2-1|TRBV7-9
CASSLGFGTSASYNEQFF
>TRBJ2-2|TRBV6-5
CASSSGTDTGELFF
>TRBJ1-1|TRBV6-6
CASSYSWTGAFGAFF
>TRBJ2-7|TRBV6-5
CASSVDGMTYEQYF
>TRBJ2-1|TRBV29-1
CSVETRGIGGNEQFF
>TRBJ2-3|TRBV10-1
CASSGTSGVRGDTQYF
>TRBJ2-3|TRBV9
CASSVGSGSSDTQYF
>TRBJ2-3|TRBV6-1
CASSPGQPTDTQYF
>TRBJ1-4|TRBV30
CAWSVLGTGSEKLFF
>TRBJ2-1|TRBV11-3
CASSRGQGGYNEQFF
>TRBJ2-7|TRBV5-4
CASSPGTASSYEQYF
>TRBJ2-5|TRBV7-2
CASSLGAQRETQYF
>TRBJ1-3|TRBV18
CASSPSSVLLGNTIYF
>TRBJ2-5|TRBV29-1
CSVERGETQYF
>TRBJ2-6|TRBV9
CASSVLAGGAGANGLTF
>TRBJ1-1|TRBV11-2
CASSLGGVNTEAFF
>TRBJ2-3|TRBV4-2
CASSQEASGSADTQYF
>TRBJ2-3|TRBV9
CASSVEDRAGDSRDTQYF
>TRBJ1-2|TRBV5-1
CASSYGQGRYGYTF
>TRBJ2-3|TRBV9
CASSVAGGRGTDTQYF
>TRBJ2-3|TRBV15
CATSRGQGEGTDTQYF
>TRBJ2-5|TRBV7-2
CASSSGTDRGGTQYF
>TRBJ2-6|TRBV11-3
CASSLGRLSGANVLTF
>TRBJ2-1|TRBV30
CAWDSSGRGNEQFF
>TRBJ2-2|TRBV7-2
CASSPTLSTGELFF
>TRBJ1-6|TRBV6-4
CASSLTPDSPLHF
>TRBJ1-6|TRBV23-1
CASSQSWQASGPLHF
>TRBJ2-5|TRBV7-3
CASSPGLARETQYF
>TRBJ2-2|TRBV7-2
CASSPHRGGTGELFF
>TRBJ1-1|TRBV30
CAWNINRVITEAFF
>TRBJ1-1|TRBV6-5
CASTKGGAGNTEAFF
>TRBJ1-2|TRBV4-1
CASSSPGLPLRIGYTF
>TRBJ2-3|TRBV5-4
CASSLALAGGSPSADTQYF
>TRBJ2-5|TRBV2
CASRETTGPQETQYF
>TRBJ1-2|TRBV11-3
CASSAGTGPNYGYTF
>TRBJ1-4|TRBV19
CASSLGQGREKLFF
>TRBJ1-1|TRBV28
CASSTRPGEAFF
>.|TRBV11-2
CASSLASGSPYEQYF
>TRBJ2-1|TRBV6-5
CASSYELARADNEQFF